These 31 T cell receptor beta chains share one sample of origin, sequenced in a study of control samples from healthy donors and cancer patients. Clones were read by immunoSEQ multiplex PCR, and TCRdb kept only the in-frame ones, dropping some. The table lists some 150,000 clones, about 94% of them singletons. The sequenced sample consisted of blood. The receptors here all came from a man aged 45-65 years in good health.

The chain carries TRBV6-6 and TRBJ1-1, with D possibly matching TRBD1 (5 bases). CDR1 is MNHNY, CDR2 SVGAGI, per germline (reference sequence). With 1 base removed from V and 3 bases from J, the gap between germline ends came to 6 bases. CDR3 length equals 13 residues. CDR3 DNA: TGTGCCAGCAGTTACTTGGGGGACACTGAAGCTTTCTTT. Residues: CASSYLGDTEAFF.

The chain carries TRBV19 and TRBJ2-2; no clear D. Germline-derived CDR1 and CDR2 are LNHDA and SQIVND (reference sequence). This CDR3 is 12 amino acids long. The V end was cut by 10 bases, the J end by 4 bases, with 10 bases between. The CDR3 DNA reads TGTGCCACCCAGCCCCGCACCGGGGAGCTGTTTTTT. It is translated as CATQPRTGELFF. Full variable domain (rest looked up from reference TRBV19 and TRBJ2-2): DGGITQSPKYLFRKEGQNVTLSCEQNLNHDAMYWYRQDPGQGLRLIYYSQIVNDFQKGDIAEGYSVSREKKESFPLTVTSAQKNPTAFYLCATQPRTGELFFGEGSRLTVL.

A single count supports this clone. The chain employs TRBV3-1 (or the pseudogene TRBV3-2) and TRBJ2-1, with 11 bases aligning to TRBD2. V lost 1 base and J lost 2; bases outside the gene matches: 7. This CDR3 has 18 amino acids. Germline values: CDR1 LGHDT, CDR2 YNNKEL (reference sequence). The CDR3 loop is CASSQARLAGTTYNEQFF. As DNA, the CDR3 is TGTGCCAGCAGCCAAGCGCGACTAGCGGGGACTACCTACAATGAGCAGTTCTTC.

Written as DNA, the CDR3 is TGTGCCAGCAGCAACACAGGGGGGGAGGACCAAGAGACCCAGTACTTC. This translates into CASSNTGGEDQETQYF. This chain uses TRBV5-4 with TRBJ2-5; TRBD1 might be the D (8 bases). The V gene lost 4 bases and the J gene lost 0 bases, with 16 bases spanning the gap. The CDR3 covers 16 residues. The germline gives CDR1 SGHNT, CDR2 YYREEE (reference sequence).

The rearrangement uses TRBV28 and TRBJ2-2; D gene uncertain. The CDR3 runs to 11 residues. Germline V gene sequence: CDR1 MDHEN, CDR2 SYDVKM. V was shortened by 3 bases and J by 6 bases, with 2 bases between the two germline ends. CDR3 bases: TGTGCCAGCAGTTTCTCCGGGGAGCTGTTTTTT. Protein sequence: CASSFSGELFF.

The genes are TRBV7-8 and TRBJ1-2; D is possibly TRBD1 (5 bases). Between the trimmed V and J ends, which lost 0 bases and 8 bases, there was a span of 13 bases. CDR3 length: 14 amino acids. Germline CDR1 reads SGHVS; CDR2 reads FQNEAQ. The CDR3 is CASSLAQGAGGYTF. The CDR3 DNA reads TGTGCCAGCAGCTTAGCTCAGGGAGCGGGCGGCTACACCTTC. The variable domain in full, with the rest retrieved from reference TRBV7-8 and TRBJ1-2, is GAGVSQSPRYKVAKRGQDVALRCDPISGHVSLFWYQQALGQGPEFLTYFQNEAQLDKSGLPSDRFFAERPEGSVSTLKIQRTQQEDSAVYLCASSLAQGAGGYTFGSGTRLTVV.

The chain uses TRBV7-3 and TRBJ2-6, with D hard to call. The CDR3 has 14 amino acids. Germline V gene lookup returns CDR1 SGHTA and CDR2 FQGTGA. V was cut by 6 bases and J by 0 bases, with 6 bases left in between. The CDR3 nucleotides read TGTGCCAGCAGACCCGGCTCTGGGGCCAACGTCCTGACTTTC. It yields the protein CASRPGSGANVLTF.

The chain has TRBV3-1 (or the pseudogene TRBV3-2) and TRBJ2-7, with a tentative D call TRBD1 (6 bases). Trimming stripped 1 base from V and 0 bases from J, with 10 bases between. The CDR3 spans 15 residues. CDR1 and CDR2 from the germline V gene are LGHDT and YNNKEL (reference sequence). CDR3 nucleotides: TGTGCCAGCAGCCAAGTGGCAGGGGTCTCCTACGAGCAGTACTTC. This gives the protein CASSQVAGVSYEQYF.

This chain connects TRBV3-1 (or the pseudogene TRBV3-2) to TRBJ2-7, with D perhaps being TRBD1 or TRBD2 (5 bases each). CDR1 and CDR2 (germline): LGHDT, YNNKEL (reference sequence). CDR3 length equals 13 residues. The V and J ends lost 3 bases and 5 bases respectively, with 11 bases between them. CDR3 bases: TGTGCCAGCAGCCATACAGGACTCGACGAGCAGTACTTC. Translating it yields CASSHTGLDEQYF.

This chain links TRBV6-5 with TRBJ2-6; 7 nucleotides align to TRBD1. V gave up 2 bases and J gave up 4 bases; unmatched junction bases: 5. Germline loops: CDR1 MNHEY, CDR2 SVGAGI. The CDR3 sequence is 16 residues long. The CDR3 DNA sequence: TGTGCCAGCAGTTACATAAGGGGGCTCGGGGCCAACGTCCTGACTTTC. It codes for CASSYIRGLGANVLTF.

The V gene is TRBV28, the J gene TRBJ2-2; 9 bases agree with TRBD1. The CDR3 has 15 residues. J was trimmed by 2 bases and V by 7 bases; bases with no gene match: 5. CDR1 MDHEN and CDR2 SYDVKM come from the germline V gene. CDR3 in amino acids: CASTRDRVNTGELFF. CDR3 in DNA: TGTGCCAGCACCAGGGACAGGGTAAACACCGGGGAGCTGTTTTTT.

The chain joins TRBV28 to TRBJ1-4; possible D gene TRBD1, 5 bases. The CDR3 sequence is 15 residues long. Germline loops: CDR1 MDHEN, CDR2 SYDVKM. Trimming shortened V by 7 bases and J by 4 bases, and 16 bases separated the two germline ends. The CDR3, as DNA: TGTGCCAGCACCGGGTTGTTAGGGGTTAATGAAAAACTGTTTTTT. Its protein product is CASTGLLGVNEKLFF.

The CDR3 reads CASRWGRNTEAFF. The CDR3, as DNA: TGTGCCAGCAGATGGGGACGGAACACTGAAGCTTTCTTT. The V and J genes are TRBV6-5 and TRBJ1-1; D perhaps matches TRBD1 (5 bases). This CDR3 has 13 residues. V was trimmed by 6 bases and J by 1 base, leaving 9 bases between them. From germline, CDR1 is MNHEY and CDR2 SVGAGI.

In its sample, this clone was seen once. CDR3 sequence reads: CASSVGVAGAPDTQYF. DNA for the CDR3: TGTGCCAGCAGCGTAGGAGTGGCGGGAGCCCCAGATACGCAGTATTTT. V and J are TRBV9 and TRBJ2-3, with TRBD2 matching over 7 bases. Germline assignment: CDR1 SGDLS and CDR2 YYNGEE. The CDR3 spans 16 residues. Germline trimming cut 0 bases from V and 4 bases from J; bases unmatched to any gene: 8.

V usage is TRBV6-5 and J usage is TRBJ1-4; unclear D gene. The germline gives CDR1 MNHEY, CDR2 SVGAGI. The V and J ends lost 5 bases and 2 bases respectively, with 9 bases between them. The CDR3 runs 14 residues. The CDR3 DNA sequence: TGTGCCAGCAGTCCACGCAGTACTAATGAAAAACTGTTTTTT. This sequence encodes CASSPRSTNEKLFF.

The rearrangement uses TRBV27 and TRBJ1-4; D might be TRBD1 (6 bases). The CDR3 has 15 residues. V gave up 4 bases and J gave up 3 bases, with 12 bases separating them. Germline values: CDR1 MNHEY, CDR2 SMNVEV (reference sequence). DNA of the CDR3: TGTGCCAGCAGTTACAGGGTGGCGGCTAATGAAAAACTGTTTTTT. It specifies CASSYRVAANEKLFF.

The chain is built from TRBV3-1 (or the pseudogene TRBV3-2) and TRBJ2-2; 7 bases are a match to TRBD2. The V and J ends lost 4 bases and 4 bases, in that order; junction bases with no gene match: 18. Per germline, CDR1 LGHDT and CDR2 YNNKEL (reference sequence). This CDR3 has 19 residues. The CDR3 DNA is TGTGCCAGCAGCCCCCGTAGGGCTAGCGGCCGTCGGGCCACCGGGGAGCTGTTTTTT. The encoded protein is CASSPRRASGRRATGELFF.

The rearrangement joins TRBV20-1 to TRBJ2-7, with D hard to call. CDR3 length: 11 residues. The V end was cut by 3 bases, the J end by 5 bases, with 8 bases between. CDR1 is DFQATT, CDR2 SNEGSKA, per germline (reference sequence). For the CDR3, the DNA is TGCAGTGCTAGGATCTGGGACGAGCAGTACTTC. It is translated as CSARIWDEQYF.

The V call is TRBV29-1, the J call TRBJ2-7; the D gene is possibly TRBD2 (6 bases). V was cut by 6 bases and J by 9 bases, with 18 bases left in between. The CDR3 length is 12 residues. Looked up from germline, CDR1 is SQVTM and CDR2 is ANQGSEA. The CDR3 DNA follows: TGCAGCGTCGGAGGGGCCGGGACGGCGCAGTACTTC. Translating gives CSVGGAGTAQYF.

The chain has TRBV27 and TRBJ2-2; 14 nucleotides line up with TRBD2. Per the germline V gene, CDR1 is MNHEY and CDR2 is SMNVEV (reference sequence). The CDR3 runs to 19 residues. Trimming at V came to 7 bases and at J to 5 bases, leaving 15 bases not matched to a gene. CDR3 coding DNA: TGTGCCAGCAACAAAAGGGGACTAGCGGGAGAGCCGGGAACCGGGGAGCTGTTTTTT. Amino acids: CASNKRGLAGEPGTGELFF.

The V gene is TRBV15, the J gene TRBJ2-1; D is undetermined. This CDR3 has 13 residues. Trimming took 1 base from V and 7 from J, leaving 8 bases between them. The V gene's germline CDR1 is LNHNV and CDR2 YYDKDF (reference sequence). DNA of the CDR3: TGTGCCACCAGCAGAGTCTTGAAAAATGAGCAGTTCTTC. This translates into CATSRVLKNEQFF.

This chain joins TRBV12-3 or TRBV12-4 and TRBJ1-1; no definite D call. The germline V and J ends were trimmed by 6 bases and 1 base, with 9 bases remaining between them. The CDR3 totals 13 residues. The CDR3 coding sequence is TGTGCCAGCAGAATTACAGCGAACACTGAAGCTTTCTTT. It codes for CASRITANTEAFF.

The chain combines TRBV19 with TRBJ1-3, with 9 bases aligning to TRBD1. Germline V gives CDR1 LNHDA, CDR2 SQIVND (reference sequence). This CDR3 is built from 16 residues. The V and J ends lost 5 bases and 7 bases, in that order; junction bases with no gene match: 12. The CDR3: CASSARPGTGWNTIYF. CDR3 nucleotides: TGTGCCAGTAGTGCCCGCCCCGGGACAGGGTGGAACACCATATATTTT.

The rearrangement joins TRBV5-1 to TRBJ2-1, with TRBD1 matching 11 bases. Germline lookup yields CDR1 SGHRS and CDR2 YFSETQ. The CDR3 covers 14 residues. Unmatched junction bases numbered 7, after V lost 5 bases and J lost 9 bases. DNA for the CDR3: TGCGCCAGCAGTTCGGGACAGGGGGTGGCTGAGCAGTTCTTC. This sequence encodes CASSSGQGVAEQFF.

V and J are TRBV25-1 and TRBJ2-7; TRBD1 is a possible D gene (5 bases). Germline-derived CDR1 and CDR2 are MGHDK and SYGVNS. This CDR3 contains 13 residues. Trimming removed 3 bases at V and 3 bases at J, with 9 bases between. The CDR3: CASSDFDSYEQYF. The DNA for the CDR3 is TGTGCCAGCAGTGACTTTGACAGCTACGAGCAGTACTTC.

This chain joins TRBV6-2 or TRBV6-3 and TRBJ2-1; D remains ambiguous. This CDR3 has 17 residues. With 0 bases removed from V and 0 bases from J, the gap between germline ends came to 12 bases. Germline V CDR1 and CDR2: MNHEY, SVGEGT. CDR3 amino acids: CASSYSRFGGSYNEQFF. DNA for the CDR3: TGTGCCAGCAGTTACTCGAGGTTTGGTGGCTCCTACAATGAGCAGTTCTTC.

J is TRBJ1-1 and V is TRBV28, with D maybe TRBD1 (6 bases). The V end was cut by 1 base, the J end by 1 base, with 10 bases between. The CDR3 is 15 amino acids. CDR1 and CDR2 (germline): MDHEN, SYDVKM. CDR3 DNA: TGTGCCAGCAGTTTATCCCCAGGGGAGAACACTGAAGCTTTCTTT. Translating gives CASSLSPGENTEAFF.

The chain couples TRBV5-4 to TRBJ1-1, with D maybe TRBD1 (5 bases). V was shortened by 2 bases and J by 2 bases, with 10 bases between the two germline ends. Germline values: CDR1 SGHNT, CDR2 YYREEE (reference sequence). The CDR3 is made up of 14 amino acids. The CDR3 loop is CASSLWGPNTEAFF. The CDR3 DNA follows: TGTGCCAGCAGCTTATGGGGACCTAACACTGAAGCTTTCTTT.

DNA for the CDR3: TGTGCCACCGGTGGGAGTGCCTACAATGAGCAGTTCTTC. Its translation: CATGGSAYNEQFF. The chain has TRBV24-1 and TRBJ2-1; perhaps TRBD2 as D (5 bases). V shed 9 bases and J shed 2 bases, with 10 bases lying between them. CDR1 is KGHDR, CDR2 SFDVKD, per germline. The CDR3 is 13 residues long.

The chain joins TRBV6-5 to TRBJ1-2, with D possibly matching TRBD1 (6 bases). Germline CDR1 reads MNHEY; CDR2 reads SVGAGI. V was pared by 0 bases and J by 7 bases, with 15 bases between. The CDR3 totals 15 residues. CDR3 sequence reads: CASSYSGQGHGGYTF. DNA of the CDR3: TGTGCCAGCAGTTACTCGGGGCAGGGGCACGGTGGCTACACCTTC.

The DNA of the CDR3 is TGTGCCAGCCCCAAGCCCCAGGCCAAGTCCACAGATACGCAGTATTTT. Its protein product is CASPKPQAKSTDTQYF. This rearrangement joins TRBV21-1 to TRBJ2-3; the D segment call TRBD1 is taken from the table without a DNA check. TRBV21-1 is designated a pseudogene. The CDR3 has 16 amino acids.